A selection of T cell receptor beta chains follows, all from one sample in a study of T cell repertoires in cytomegalovirus infection. Via MiXCR, TCRdb re-called the reads, giving one row per CDR3 protein. The table has 450,000 to 550,000 distinct CDR3 sequences, 15% to 20% seen once; the top ten hold 20% to 30%. Sequencing used CD8+ T cells from PBMCs. These receptor sequences come from a human donor in good health (CMV status not recorded). Some clones in this sample may be carry-over from other donors' samples. The conserved cysteine and the conserved F or W are not part of the CDR3 here.

j_call v_call cdr3_length cdr3_aa
TRBJ1-1 TRBV6-5 12 ASSYDSPNTEAF
TRBJ2-7 TRBV18 13 ASSQGQGTLYEQY
TRBJ2-1 TRBV19 11 ASSIDPYNEQF
TRBJ2-1 TRBV12-3/TRBV12-4 15 ASSLASVLGTDNEQF
TRBJ1-1 TRBV19 12 ASRPTGMNTEAF
TRBJ2-2 TRBV18 13 ASSPPGMNTGELF
TRBJ2-1 TRBV7-8 17 ASSSKAPNSGDTYNEQF
TRBJ2-2 TRBV11-2 13 ASSLITSATGELF
TRBJ1-4 TRBV6-6 11 ASRGTGFEKLF
TRBJ2-1 TRBV10-3 15 AISEGPSGRGYNEQF
TRBJ2-7 TRBV12-3/TRBV12-4 13 ASNPPGHYPYEQY
TRBJ1-5 TRBV6-1 12 ASSEITSNQPQH